This passage covers 7 T cell receptor beta chains from one sample sequenced in a study of OX40 agonist ivuxolimab in advanced cancers. The data were produced by immunoSEQ multiplex PCR, yet TCRdb's version contains in-frame clones alone and is incomplete. The sample holds some 69,000 clones; roughly 87% are singletons and the top ten take around 3.6%. This specimen was CD4+ or CD8+ T cells sorted from blood, taken in a trial of the OX40 agonist ivuxolimab. These receptors came from an adult with an advanced solid tumor such as melanoma, head and neck, liver or kidney cancer.

The chain carries TRBV9 and TRBJ2-1; 7 positions agree with TRBD2. V dropped 4 bases and J dropped 3; count of bases not matched to a gene: 7. Germline CDR1 is SGDLS and CDR2 is YYNGEE. The CDR3 is 15 residues long. The CDR3 loop is CASSQASGLYNEQFF. The CDR3 DNA sequence: TGTGCCAGCAGCCAGGCTAGCGGCCTCTACAATGAGCAGTTCTTC.

The chain uses TRBV7-3 and TRBJ2-1, with D possibly TRBD1 on 5 matching bases. V lost 2 bases, J lost 10 bases, and 9 bases lay in between. Germline V gene lookup returns CDR1 SGHTA and CDR2 FQGTGA. The CDR3 contains 12 residues. This CDR3 reads CASSLFGQEQFF. The CDR3 DNA is TGTGCCAGCAGCTTATTTGGACAAGAGCAGTTCTTC. The full variable domain, with the rest looked up from reference TRBV7-3 and TRBJ2-1, is GAGVSQTPSNKVTEKGKYVELRCDPISGHTALYWYRQSLGQGPEFLIYFQGTGAADDSGLPNDRFFAVRPEGSVSTLKIQRTERGDSAVYLCASSLFGQEQFFGPGTRLTVL.

This chain connects TRBV5-6 to TRBJ2-2; D ambiguous. V dropped 0 bases and J dropped 1 base, with 7 bases sitting between them. The CDR3 spans 15 residues. Germline V gives CDR1 SGHDT, CDR2 YYEEEE. CDR3 sequence (DNA): TGTGCCAGCAGCTTGGGGGTTAAGAACACCGGGGAGCTGTTTTTT. Amino acid sequence: CASSLGVKNTGELFF.

The V call is TRBV25-1, the J call TRBJ2-3; D might be TRBD2 (5 bases). Trimming shortened V by 6 bases and J by 1 base, and 8 bases separated the two germline ends. Looked up from germline, CDR1 is MGHDK and CDR2 is SYGVNS. The CDR3 consists of 13 residues. As DNA, the CDR3 is TGTGCCAGCAGGGAGGTGGGCACAGATACGCAGTATTTT. Translating it yields CASREVGTDTQYF.

The chain is built from TRBV7-3 and TRBJ2-3; 7 bases are shared with TRBD2. This CDR3 is built from 15 residues. The V segment lost 1 base and the J segment 6 bases; nucleotides outside the gene matches: 7. Germline V lookup: CDR1 SGHTA, CDR2 FQGTGA. The chain's CDR3 is CASSLNVAGGDTQYF. CDR3 in DNA: TGTGCCAGCAGCTTAAACGTAGCGGGCGGGGATACGCAGTATTTT.

V and J are TRBV5-1 and TRBJ1-3, with D maybe TRBD1 (5 bases). This CDR3 is built from 16 residues. V lost 4 bases and J 0 bases, leaving 14 bases between the germline ends. CDR1 is SGHRS and CDR2 is YFSETQ in the germline V gene. This CDR3 reads CASSPGRGGSGNTIYF. The CDR3 bases are TGCGCCAGCAGCCCCGGTCGGGGGGGCTCTGGAAACACCATATATTTT.

The CDR3 is CASSSLMNTEAFF. Here the CDR3 DNA reads TGTGCCAGCAGCTCGTTAATGAACACTGAAGCTTTCTTT. J is TRBJ1-1 and V is TRBV7-3; D is undetermined. Germline CDR1 is SGHTA and CDR2 is FQGTGA. V lost 4 bases to trimming and J lost 0 bases, with 6 bases between them. CDR3 length equals 13 residues. The entire variable domain, with the rest obtained from reference TRBV7-3 and TRBJ1-1, is as follows: GAGVSQTPSNKVTEKGKYVELRCDPISGHTALYWYRQSLGQGPEFLIYFQGTGAADDSGLPNDRFFAVRPEGSVSTLKIQRTERGDSAVYLCASSSLMNTEAFFGQGTRLTVV.